A single sample gave rise to the 18 T cell receptor beta chains below, sequenced in a study of blood T cell repertoires in COVID-19. Produced via immunoSEQ multiplex PCR; TCRdb's table is partial and in-frame only. Of roughly 100,000 clones in the sample, about three quarters are singletons; the top ten hold about 6.4%. Sequencing was carried out using peripheral blood. These receptor sequences come from a man aged 70-80 years with acute or convalescent COVID-19.

In its sample, this clone was seen once. The genes are TRBV29-1 and TRBJ2-7, with TRBD1 matching 10 bases. The CDR3 totals 16 residues. Trimming cost V 0 bases and J 3 bases; bases outside gene matches: 8. The germline CDR1 and CDR2 sequences are SQVTM and ANQGSEA. The CDR3 nucleotides read TGCAGCGTTGAAGATCGGGGGACAGGGGATTACTACGAGCAGTACTTC. Translation gives CSVEDRGTGDYYEQYF.

This rearrangement joins TRBV7-8 to TRBJ1-6; no clear D gene. Per germline, CDR1 SGHVS and CDR2 FQNEAQ. This CDR3 comprises 16 residues. The germline V and J ends were trimmed by 0 bases and 0 bases, with 6 bases remaining between them. The CDR3 DNA sequence: TGTGCCAGCAGCTTAGCCCGGAGCTCCTATAATTCACCCCTCCACTTT. Protein: CASSLARSSYNSPLHF.

The CDR3 sequence: CASSPERVNTDTQYF. CDR3 nucleotides: TGTGCCAGCAGTCCCGAGCGGGTAAACACAGATACGCAGTATTTT. V gene TRBV28 combines with J gene TRBJ2-3; D might be TRBD2 (6 bases). V was shortened by 5 bases and J by 2 bases, with 14 bases between the two germline ends. The CDR3 consists of 15 residues. Per germline, CDR1 MDHEN and CDR2 SYDVKM.

This chain connects TRBV9 to TRBJ2-6; 10 nucleotides match TRBD1. CDR3 length: 18 residues. Trimming at V came to 4 bases and at J to 0 bases, leaving 7 bases not matched to a gene. Germline V gene sequence: CDR1 SGDLS, CDR2 YYNGEE. DNA for the CDR3: TGTGCCAGCAGCTCGAGGACAGGGGGGTACTCTGGGGCCAACGTCCTGACTTTC. This translates into CASSSRTGGYSGANVLTF.

This clone was observed many times. The chain is built from TRBV19 and TRBJ1-2; no clear D. V gave up 5 bases and J gave up 2 bases, with 18 bases separating them. In germline, CDR1 is LNHDA, CDR2 SQIVND (reference sequence). The CDR3 covers 16 residues. The CDR3 bases are TGTGCCAGTAGTTCCCGAGCACGGGGTCCAAACTATGGCTACACCTTC. It encodes CASSSRARGPNYGYTF.

The V gene is TRBV6-5, the J gene TRBJ2-7; 7 nucleotides match TRBD1. Per germline, CDR1 MNHEY and CDR2 SVGAGI. The CDR3 is made up of 14 amino acids. The junction had 7 bases not matched to a gene; V was cut back by 6 bases and J by 2 bases. The CDR3 loop reads CASSRRQGAYEQYF. The CDR3 region has the DNA TGTGCCAGCAGCCGGCGGCAGGGGGCCTACGAGCAGTACTTC.

This clone was detected a few times. The chain has TRBV10-2 and TRBJ2-3, with 15 bases matching TRBD2. The CDR3 runs 16 residues. The V segment lost 6 bases and the J segment 2 bases; nucleotides outside the gene matches: 3. Per germline, CDR1 WSHSY and CDR2 SAAADI. The CDR3 loop reads CASSWTSGGATDTQYF. CDR3 coding DNA: TGCGCCAGCAGCTGGACTAGCGGGGGGGCCACAGATACGCAGTATTTT.

The sample holds many counts of this clone. The V and J genes are TRBV7-9 and TRBJ1-3, with no clear D. V was clipped by 2 bases and J by 3 bases, with 11 bases between them. This CDR3 comprises 15 residues. Germline lookup yields CDR1 SEHNR and CDR2 FQNEAQ (reference sequence). For the CDR3, the DNA is TGTGCCAGCAGCTTAATGCGAGTTTTTGGAAACACCATATATTTT. Protein product: CASSLMRVFGNTIYF.

The chain is built from TRBV7-9 and TRBJ2-3, with TRBD2 as a possible D gene (6 bases). Trimming cost V 2 bases and J 3 bases, with 12 bases left between them. The length of the CDR3 is 15 residues. Germline CDR1 and CDR2: SEHNR and FQNEAQ (reference sequence). Here the CDR3 DNA reads TGTGCCAGCAGCTTACGGAGGGAAGGAACAGATACGCAGTATTTT. The encoded protein is CASSLRREGTDTQYF.

This rearrangement joins TRBV28 to TRBJ2-7; a weak D match, TRBD1 (5 bases). This CDR3 has 13 amino acids. The V gene lost 2 bases and the J gene lost 2 bases, with 7 bases spanning the gap. The germline CDR1 and CDR2 sequences are MDHEN and SYDVKM. The CDR3 protein is CASSLDSTYEQYF. CDR3 DNA sequence: TGTGCCAGCAGTTTAGACAGTACCTACGAGCAGTACTTC.

The rearrangement links TRBV7-2 to TRBJ1-2, with D unresolved. This CDR3 has 14 amino acids. V lost 5 bases and J 8 bases, leaving 18 bases between the germline ends. The germline gives CDR1 SGHTA, CDR2 FQGNSA. The CDR3, as DNA: TGTGCCAGCAGCCGTGACGGAGGGATTTACGGCTACACCTTC. Amino acid sequence: CASSRDGGIYGYTF.

The CDR3 DNA follows: TGTGCCACCAGCAGAGATCTAAGGACAGAAGCTTTCTTT. As protein: CATSRDLRTEAFF. The V call is TRBV15, the J call TRBJ1-1; tentatively, D is TRBD1 (5 bases). The CDR3 has 13 amino acids. CDR1 is LNHNV and CDR2 is YYDKDF in the germline V gene (reference sequence). The V end was cut by 0 bases, the J end by 8 bases, with 10 bases between.

Notes on this clone: The junction does not match germline at one end; this may be a read error. The chain employs TRBV5-4 and TRBJ2-7; 7 bases are a match to TRBD1. This CDR3 spans 11 amino acids. Germline values: CDR1 SGHNT, CDR2 YYREEE (reference sequence). The CDR3 is CASSLDGTEAF. The CDR3 DNA is TGTGCCAGCAGCTTGGATGGGACAGAAGCCTTC. The entire variable domain, with the rest obtained from reference TRBV5-4 and TRBJ2-7, is as follows: ETGVTQSPTHLIKTRGQQVTLRCSSQSGHNTVSWYQQALGQGPQFIFQYYREEENGRGNFPPRFSGLQFPNYSSELNVNALELDDSALYLCASSLDGTEAFGPGTRLTVT.

The gene calls are TRBV29-1 and TRBJ1-2; 8 positions match TRBD1. Germline V CDR1 and CDR2: SQVTM, ANQGSEA. V was clipped by 6 bases and J by 6 bases; unmatched bases: 6. The CDR3 runs to 12 residues. CDR3 sequence reads: CSVRWTGHGYTF. In DNA, the CDR3 is TGCAGCGTCCGCTGGACAGGGCATGGCTACACCTTC.

The chain uses TRBV28 and TRBJ2-7, with D unresolved. Germline V gene data show CDR1 as MDHEN and CDR2 as SYDVKM. The CDR3 totals 11 residues. Trimming cost V 2 bases and J 5 bases, with 4 bases left between them. The DNA of the CDR3 is TGTGCCAGCAGTTTAAGAGACGAGCAGTACTTC. Its translation is CASSLRDEQYF.

As concerns this clone: This clone may be a read error of a much larger clone one base away. This sample also contains other DNA sequences that code for the same CDR3. This chain's CDR3 is CASSPGEANTGELFF. The CDR3 coding sequence is TGTGCCAGCAGCCCCGGGGAAGCGAACACCGGGGAGCTGTTTTTT. The V and J genes are TRBV5-8 and TRBJ2-2, with a weak D call TRBD2 (5 bases). Germline V gene lookup returns CDR1 SGHTS and CDR2 YDEGEE. V gave up 4 bases and J gave up 0 bases, with 10 bases separating them. The length of the CDR3 is 15 residues.

This chain connects TRBV6-7 to TRBJ2-7, with TRBD1 matching 7 bases. TRBV6-7 carries the ORF label, with uncertain function. There are 15 residues in the CDR3. The J segment lost 3 bases and the V segment lost 0 bases, leaving 5 bases of the junction unmatched. CDR3 in DNA: TGTGCCAGCAGTTACTCTGGGACAGTCCTCTACGAGCAGTACGTC. Translation: CASSYSGTVLYEQYV.

The V and J genes are TRBV14 and TRBJ2-3; TRBD1 might be the D (6 bases). Trimming took off 1 base at V and 0 bases at J, with 8 bases between the two ends. Germline V gene lookup returns CDR1 SGHDN and CDR2 FVKESK. The CDR3 totals 15 residues. The CDR3 sequence: CASSQGGRSTDTQYF. CDR3 DNA: TGTGCCAGCAGCCAAGGGGGGCGAAGCACAGATACGCAGTATTTT.